A selection of T cell receptor beta chains follows, all from one sample in a study of regulatory T cells. TCRdb's copy holds only in-frame clones and misses some; the assay was immunoSEQ multiplex PCR. The sample consists of about 6,000 clones, about 80% of them appearing once. The sample was CD8+ T cells sorted from blood. Receptors were obtained from a child younger than 18 with CD3G deficiency. CDR3s include the opening cysteine and the closing phenylalanine or tryptophan.

j_call	v_call	cdr3_aa
TRBJ1-1	TRBV28	CASSSVGSKNTEAFF
TRBJ2-5	TRBV7-9	CASSRTGGGETQYF
TRBJ1-2	TRBV19	CASSPGRGNYGYTF
TRBJ2-3	TRBV10-2	CASSDYTDTQYF
TRBJ2-3	TRBV6-1	CASSERSRSGISDTQYF
TRBJ1-1	TRBV5-3	CARILKPTGNTEAFF
TRBJ2-7	TRBV6-1	CASSHYTGAEQYF
TRBJ2-1	TRBV28	CASSLGDFPLDGTYNEQFF
TRBJ2-1	TRBV28	CASSTTGREQFF
TRBJ2-7	TRBV5-1	CASSLGTGANYEQYF
TRBJ2-3	TRBV7-3	CASSLSSTDTQYF
TRBJ2-7	TRBV7-9	CASSPRTSGSSYEQYF
TRBJ2-7	TRBV6-1	CASSEAGPYEQYF
TRBJ1-2	TRBV19	CASTSGGYGYTF
TRBJ1-2	TRBV28	CASSLTRHYGYTF
TRBJ2-2	TRBV10-3	CAISDHLAGSNTGELFF
TRBJ2-7	TRBV5-1	CASSLSGSTGGSYEQYF
TRBJ1-5	TRBV10-2	CASSPDNRGRQPQHF
TRBJ2-1	TRBV5-1	CASSPLGGLASEQFF
TRBJ2-5	TRBV7-9	CASSLRGVAGGPYQETQYF
TRBJ2-7	TRBV28	CASSSKGGASSYEQYF
TRBJ2-1	TRBV27	CASSFGGNNEQFF
TRBJ2-7	TRBV11-2	CASSLEPGGLYEQYF
TRBJ2-3	TRBV7-8	CASSFDLAGTTDTQYF
TRBJ1-2	TRBV10-3	CAISLDRGGGYTF
TRBJ2-3	TRBV4-1	CASSQGKGILTDTQYF
TRBJ2-7	TRBV4-3	CASSQVAGVSDEQYF
TRBJ1-6	TRBV6-6	CASRPDSYNSPLHF
TRBJ1-2	TRBV19	CASSPTGGNYGYTF